This is a list of T cell receptor beta chains from one sample in a study of T-cell memory formation after mild COVID-19. TCRdb re-called the 5' RACE reads with MiXCR, one entry per CDR3 protein. Here the sample spans 550,000 to 600,000 distinct CDR3 sequences, about 18% being singletons. The sequenced sample consisted of PBMCs or a T cell subset sorted from them (not recorded which). The receptors here all came from an adult woman who had mild COVID-19 (a few samples of this study predate the infection). Cell type and time point are not known. CDR3s include the opening cysteine and the closing phenylalanine or tryptophan. D genes are given only for firm matches. The size of a clone is reported for some rows only, either as once, few or many, or as a class for expanded clones.

TRBJ1-1	TRBD1	TRBV5-6	NA	TGTGCCAGCAGCCCAGGGGGGCTGGCTGAAGCTTTCTTT	CASSPGGLAEAFF
TRBJ2-3	NA	TRBV24-1	NA	TGTGCCACCAGTGAGTCCAGCACAGATACGCAGTATTTT	CATSESSTDTQYF
TRBJ1-5	NA	TRBV6-6	NA	TGTGCCAGCAGTTCGACAGAGGGGATGATTGGTAGCAATCAGCCCCAGCATTTT	CASSSTEGMIGSNQPQHF
TRBJ2-3	NA	TRBV29-1	NA	TGCAGCGTATGGGCTACGTACACAGATACGCAGTATTTT	CSVWATYTDTQYF
TRBJ1-1	NA	TRBV12-3/TRBV12-4	NA	TGTGCCAGCTTGTTGAGGCCGAAGAACACTGAAGCTTTCTTT	CASLLRPKNTEAFF
TRBJ2-1	TRBD2	TRBV20-1	few	TGCAGTGCCGAGGGACTAGCGGGGGCCCCGCGGCAGTTCTTC	CSAEGLAGAPRQFF
TRBJ2-5	TRBD2	TRBV9	few	TGTGCCAGCAGCGGACTAGCGGGGGAGCCCAAGACCCAGTACTTC	CASSGLAGEPKTQYF
TRBJ2-1	TRBD2	TRBV5-1	few	TGCGCCAGCAGCTTGGTGGGGACTACCTGGGGTGAGCAGTTCTTC	CASSLVGTTWGEQFF
TRBJ2-1	NA	TRBV6-2/TRBV6-3	NA	TGTGCCAGCAGTTCTATCGGGACTCACAATGAGCAGTTCTTC	CASSSIGTHNEQFF
TRBJ2-1	TRBD2	TRBV4-2	NA	TGTGCCAGCAGCCAAGTCCAGGGACTAGCGGGAGAATATGAGCAGTTCTTC	CASSQVQGLAGEYEQFF
TRBJ2-7	NA	TRBV7-2	NA	TGTGCCAGCAGCTCATTGTACTATCGCTACGAGCAGTACTTC	CASSSLYYRYEQYF
TRBJ2-3	TRBD1	TRBV5-1	NA	TGCGCCAGCAGCTTGGAGGGGACAGGGGCCGTAGATACGCAGTATTTT	CASSLEGTGAVDTQYF
TRBJ2-7	TRBD1	TRBV7-9	few	TGTGCCAGCAGCTCCCAACCTGGAGGAGGGACAGGGGGTTACGAGCAGTACTTC	CASSSQPGGGTGGYEQYF
TRBJ1-4	TRBD1	TRBV7-9	few	TGTGCCAGCAGCTGGACAGGGGGCTTTGGTGAAAAACTGTTTTTT	CASSWTGGFGEKLFF
TRBJ1-2	NA	TRBV20-1	few	TGCAGTGCTAGAGTAAGGGCCAGGGGCTATGGCTACACCTTC	CSARVRARGYGYTF
TRBJ2-7	TRBD1	TRBV29-1	few	TGCAGCGTTGAAGCACAGGGGAACTCCTACGAGCAGTACTTC	CSVEAQGNSYEQYF
TRBJ2-1	TRBD2	TRBV24-1	NA	TGTGCCACCAGTGATTCCTTCGGTGGCCGACTAGCGGTATACAATGAGCAGTTCTTC	CATSDSFGGRLAVYNEQFF
TRBJ2-7	NA	TRBV28	few	TGTGCCAGCAGTTCCTTGGGGTTGGGCGGGCCCTACGAGCAGTACTTC	CASSSLGLGGPYEQYF
TRBJ2-2	TRBD1	TRBV7-6	few	TGTGCCAGCTACCTGGGACAGGGGCCCGGGGAGCTGTTTTTT	CASYLGQGPGELFF
TRBJ2-2	TRBD2	TRBV11-2	NA	TGTGCCAGCAGCCTCCCCGTAGCGGGAGGGAACACCGGGGAGCTGTTTTTT	CASSLPVAGGNTGELFF
TRBJ1-2	NA	TRBV6-6	NA	TGTGCCAGCAGCCCCGGGGGCGTGGGCTACACCTTC	CASSPGGVGYTF
TRBJ2-2	TRBD1	TRBV11-2	NA	TGTGCCAGCAGCTCGCCAGGGGGCCTCACCGGGGAGCTGTTTTTT	CASSSPGGLTGELFF
TRBJ1-5	TRBD1	TRBV12-3/TRBV12-4	few	TGTGCCAGCAGTCCGCGATTGGGGACAGGGGGGAATCAGCCCCAGCATTTT	CASSPRLGTGGNQPQHF
TRBJ2-6	NA	TRBV24-1	NA	TGTGCCACCAGTGATTCATGGGCGGCCGGGGCCAACGTCCTGACTTTC	CATSDSWAAGANVLTF
TRBJ1-2	NA	TRBV7-9	few	TGTGCCAGCAGCTTAGTCGCAGGGGAAGACTATGGCTACACCTTC	CASSLVAGEDYGYTF
TRBJ1-1	NA	TRBV10-3	NA	TGTGCCATCAGTGAGGACCCCCCGACGGACACTGAAGCTTTCTTT	CAISEDPPTDTEAFF
TRBJ1-2	NA	TRBV3-1	many	TGTGCCAGCAGCCAAGGTGCGGGGGCAGCGGACACCTTC	CASSQGAGAADTF
TRBJ2-1	NA	TRBV5-6	once	TGTGCCAGCAGCTGGATGGTTAGACCTTACAATGAGCAGTTCTTC	CASSWMVRPYNEQFF
TRBJ2-7	NA	TRBV5-5	few	TGTGCCAGCAGCTGGGTGGCAAGCGAGCAGTACTTC	CASSWVASEQYF
TRBJ1-2	TRBD1	TRBV29-1	NA	TGCAGCGTTACGGACAGGGACTATGGCTACACCTTC	CSVTDRDYGYTF
TRBJ2-1	NA	TRBV5-6	few	TGTGCCAGCAGCCCCTGGCGGGTCCACAATGAGCAGTTCTTC	CASSPWRVHNEQFF
TRBJ1-1	NA	TRBV7-9	NA	TGTGCCAGCAGCTTAGAGGGTGGACGGCTGAACACTGAAGCTTTCTTT	CASSLEGGRLNTEAFF
TRBJ1-2	NA	TRBV12-3/TRBV12-4	NA	TGTGCCAGCAGTTGGACGGGACTGAACTATGGCTACACCTTC	CASSWTGLNYGYTF
TRBJ1-2	NA	TRBV29-1	many	TGCAGCGTTGGGCCAAACTCCGGCTATGGCTACACCTTC	CSVGPNSGYGYTF
TRBJ2-1	TRBD2	TRBV29-1	NA	TGCAGCGCTGGGGGGGTGGAGCAGTTCTTC	CSAGGVEQFF
TRBJ2-7	NA	TRBV7-9	NA	TGTGCCAGCATCCAAGCAGAGCGGCTTTACGAGCAGTACTTC	CASIQAERLYEQYF
TRBJ2-1	TRBD2	TRBV5-1	NA	TGCGCCAGCAGCCCACTACCTACCGGACGGGGGGGGAATGAGCAGTTCTTC	CASSPLPTGRGGNEQFF
TRBJ2-7	NA	TRBV7-9	many	TGTGCCAGCAGCTTAGGACAGGACCTCGAGCAGTACTTC	CASSLGQDLEQYF
TRBJ2-5	NA	TRBV9	few	TGTGCCAGCAGCGTAGTACTACCGAGGGAGACCCAGTACTTC	CASSVVLPRETQYF
TRBJ2-3	TRBD2	TRBV7-2	many	TGTGCCAGCAGCTTAGTGTCGGGAGGGCCCCCAGATACGCAGTATTTT	CASSLVSGGPPDTQYF
TRBJ2-1	TRBD2	TRBV14	NA	TGTGCCAGCAGCCATCTTCTAGCGGCACGCTACAATGAGCAGTTCTTC	CASSHLLAARYNEQFF
TRBJ2-1	NA	TRBV20-1	NA	TGCAGTGCTAGACCCCTTCTGAATGAGCAGTTCTTC	CSARPLLNEQFF
TRBJ1-2	TRBD1	TRBV12-3/TRBV12-4	once	TGTGCCAGCAGTACGGACAGGGATGAGGTTAACTATGGCTACACCTTC	CASSTDRDEVNYGYTF
TRBJ1-3	TRBD1	TRBV7-9	NA	TGTGCCAGCAGCCCCCCCTGGACAGGGGGCGAAAACACCATATATTTT	CASSPPWTGGENTIYF
TRBJ1-5	TRBD1	TRBV19	NA	TGTGCCAGTAGTATTGATCAGGGGGCTGGTCAGCCCCAGCATTTT	CASSIDQGAGQPQHF
TRBJ2-1	NA	TRBV11-3	few	TGTGCCAGCAGCTTAGAATGGCGGGTCTACAATGAGCAGTTCTTC	CASSLEWRVYNEQFF
TRBJ1-1	NA	TRBV5-5	NA	TGTGCCAGCAGCTTAGCCCAGGGGATCGCTGAAGCTTTCTTT	CASSLAQGIAEAFF
TRBJ1-1	NA	TRBV7-9	few	TGTGCCGGTGCCCCCGGAATCTCCCGTGAAGCTTTCTTT	CAGAPGISREAFF
TRBJ1-5	NA	TRBV6-2/TRBV6-3	NA	TGTGCCAGCAATTTTATAGCCAATCAGCCCCAGCATTTT	CASNFIANQPQHF
TRBJ2-1	NA	TRBV11-3	NA	TGTGCCAGCAAACGGGACGTCGACAATGAGCAGTTCTTC	CASKRDVDNEQFF